The 2 T cell receptor beta chains listed next were all sequenced from one sample in a study of T-cell reconstitution after alpha-beta-depleted transplantation in children. Using unique molecular identifiers, the investigators prepared the TCRbeta library. TCRdb reprocessed the PCR reads via MiXCR and lists one record per CDR3 protein. The repertoire holds some 400,000 distinct CDR3 sequences, with approximately 20% as singletons. Sequences were derived from PBMCs from the stem cell graft donor, sampled from the stem cell graft. The receptors shown here come from a human donor who donated a stem cell graft to a child with acute myeloid leukemia.

As to this clonotype: One end of the junction does not line up with germline, which may come from a read error. CDR3 DNA sequence: TGTGCCAGCAGTTTAGTCGACGGGGGCACTAAAGCTTTCTTT. Protein: CASSLVDGGTKAFF. The chain carries TRBV12-3 or TRBV12-4 and TRBJ1-1, with D maybe TRBD1 (6 bases). CDR3 length equals 14 residues.

This clonotype was detected ten times or more. The rearrangement uses TRBV5-6 and TRBJ2-2; no firm D call. V was trimmed by 4 bases and J by 0 bases, leaving 7 bases between them. Germline lookup yields CDR1 SGHDT and CDR2 YYEEEE. The CDR3 extends over 14 amino acids. In nucleotides, the CDR3 is TGTGCCAGCAGCCTGGACGCGAACACCGGGGAGCTGTTTTTT. Amino acid sequence: CASSLDANTGELFF. Supplemented by reference TRBV5-6 and TRBJ2-2, the full variable domain reads DAGVTQSPTHLIKTRGQQVTLRCSPKSGHDTVSWYQQALGQGPQFIFQYYEEEERQRGNFPDRFSGHQFPNYSSELNVNALLLGDSALYLCASSLDANTGELFFGEGSRLTVL.